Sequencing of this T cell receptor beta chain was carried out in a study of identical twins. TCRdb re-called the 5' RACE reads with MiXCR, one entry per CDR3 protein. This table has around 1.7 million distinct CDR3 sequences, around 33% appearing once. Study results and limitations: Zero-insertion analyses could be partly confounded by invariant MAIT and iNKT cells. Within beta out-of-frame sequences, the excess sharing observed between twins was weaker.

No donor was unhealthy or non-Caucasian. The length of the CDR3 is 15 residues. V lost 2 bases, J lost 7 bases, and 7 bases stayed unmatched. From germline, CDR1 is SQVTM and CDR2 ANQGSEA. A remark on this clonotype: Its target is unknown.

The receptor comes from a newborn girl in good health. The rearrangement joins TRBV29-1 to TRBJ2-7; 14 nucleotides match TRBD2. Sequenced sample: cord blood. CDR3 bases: TGCAGCGTTGAACCGGGACTAGCGGGAGTAGAAGAGCAGTACTTC. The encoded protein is CSVEPGLAGVEEQYF.